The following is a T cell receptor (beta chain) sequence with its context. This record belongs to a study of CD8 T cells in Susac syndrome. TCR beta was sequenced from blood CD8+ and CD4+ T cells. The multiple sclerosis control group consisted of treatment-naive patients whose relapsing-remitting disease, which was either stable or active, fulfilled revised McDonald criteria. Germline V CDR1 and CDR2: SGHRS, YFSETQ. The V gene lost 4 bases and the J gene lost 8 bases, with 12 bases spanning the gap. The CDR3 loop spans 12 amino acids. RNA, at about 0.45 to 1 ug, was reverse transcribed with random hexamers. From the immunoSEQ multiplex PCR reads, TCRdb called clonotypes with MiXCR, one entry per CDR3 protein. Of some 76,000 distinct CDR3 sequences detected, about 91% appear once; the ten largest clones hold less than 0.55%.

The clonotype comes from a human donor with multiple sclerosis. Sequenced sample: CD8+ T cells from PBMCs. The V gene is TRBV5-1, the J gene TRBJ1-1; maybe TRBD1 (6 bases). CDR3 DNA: TGCGCCAGCAGCCTACAGGGTGCCGAAGCTTTCTTT. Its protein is CASSLQGAEAFF.